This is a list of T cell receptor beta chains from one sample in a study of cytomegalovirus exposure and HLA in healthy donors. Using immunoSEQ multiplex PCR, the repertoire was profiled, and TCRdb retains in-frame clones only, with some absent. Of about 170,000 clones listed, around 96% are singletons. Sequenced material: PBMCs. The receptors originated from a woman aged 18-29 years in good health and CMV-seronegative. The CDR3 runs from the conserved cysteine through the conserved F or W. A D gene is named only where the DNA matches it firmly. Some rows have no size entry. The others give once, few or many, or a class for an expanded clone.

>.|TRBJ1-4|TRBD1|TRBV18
TGTGCCAGCTCACCCGGGACAGCCGAAAAACTGTTTTTT
CASSPGTAEKLFF
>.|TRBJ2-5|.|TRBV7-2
TGTGCCAGTAAAGGGCAGGGTGGGGAGACCCAGTACTTC
CASKGQGGETQYF
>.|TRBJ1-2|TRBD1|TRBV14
TGTGCCAGCAGCCAAGAAATGACAGGGGGCTTATACTATGGCTACACCTTC
CASSQEMTGGLYYGYTF
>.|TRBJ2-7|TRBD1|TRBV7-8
TGTGCCAGCAGCCCGGGACAGTCCTACGAGCAGTACTTC
CASSPGQSYEQYF
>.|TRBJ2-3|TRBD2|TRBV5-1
TGCGCCAGCAGTTATAGCGGGGGGGGCACAGATACGCAGTATTTT
CASSYSGGGTDTQYF
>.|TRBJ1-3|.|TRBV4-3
TGCGCCAGCAGCCAGAGCGGCGGGAACACCATATATTTT
CASSQSGGNTIYF
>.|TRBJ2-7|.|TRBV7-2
TGTGCCAGCAGTCAACGGACAGTAGCCTACGAGCAGTACTTC
CASSQRTVAYEQYF
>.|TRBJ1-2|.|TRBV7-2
TGTGCCAGCAGCTTACTAACGCCCTTTAACTATGGCTACACCTTC
CASSLLTPFNYGYTF
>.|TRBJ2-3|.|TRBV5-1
TGCGCCAGCAGCTTGGGGACAGGCACAGATACGCAGTATTTT
CASSLGTGTDTQYF
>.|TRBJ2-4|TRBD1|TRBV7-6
TGTGCCAGCAGCTTAGACGCAGGGGGTGTTAGCTTTCAGTACTTC
CASSLDAGGVSFQYF
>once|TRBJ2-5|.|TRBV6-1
TGTGCCAGCAGGGAGACCCCCCGTTGGGAAGAGACCCAGTACTTC
CASRETPRWEETQYF